A selection of T cell receptor beta chains follows, all from one sample in a study of T-cell memory formation after mild COVID-19. TCRdb reanalysed the 5' RACE reads using MiXCR and keeps one entry per CDR3 protein. The sample shows roughly 340,000 distinct CDR3 sequences, roughly 20% of them seen only once. Sequencing was carried out using PBMCs or a T cell subset sorted from them (not recorded which). These receptors all stem from a man aged 18 to 35 who had mild COVID-19 (a few samples of this study predate the infection). Cell type and time point are not known. Each CDR3 is given with its conserved first and last residue. The order of the fields is clone size, J gene, V gene, CDR3 length, D gene, CDR3 DNA, CDR3 protein. The D gene is left open where the match is weak. Clone size, where shown, is once, few, many, or a class for clones that have expanded.

few	TRBJ2-5	TRBV12-3/TRBV12-4	15	TRBD1	TGTGCCAGCAGTATGCAGGGGACAGGGTTGCAGACCCAGTACTTC	CASSMQGTGLQTQYF
few	TRBJ1-1	TRBV29-1	15	-	TGCAGCGTTGAACCGGGCCGGAACATGAACACTGAAGCTTTCTTT	CSVEPGRNMNTEAFF
few	TRBJ2-7	TRBV4-3	15	-	TGCGCCAGCAGCCAAGAGGCGGGACAGACCTACGAGCAGTACTTC	CASSQEAGQTYEQYF
-	TRBJ2-7	TRBV5-1	14	TRBD1	TGCGCCAGCAGCTATGGGGACAGAGTCTACGAGCAGTACTTC	CASSYGDRVYEQYF
few	TRBJ1-2	TRBV6-1	14	-	TGTGCCAGCAGCGAACTCAGGCAGACCTATGGCTACACCTTC	CASSELRQTYGYTF
many	TRBJ2-3	TRBV4-3	17	TRBD2	TGCGCCAGCAGCCAAGCTCCCCTAGCGGGGGCACCAGATACGCAGTATTTT	CASSQAPLAGAPDTQYF
few	TRBJ1-1	TRBV7-3	15	-	TGTGCCAGCAGCTATCAGGGAACGGGGGGTACTGAAGCTTTCTTT	CASSYQGTGGTEAFF
-	TRBJ1-4	TRBV29-1	13	-	TGCAGCGTTGTGGCCATCACGGGGGAAAAACTGTTTTTT	CSVVAITGEKLFF
-	TRBJ1-1	TRBV7-8	14	TRBD1	TGTGCCAGCAGCAATGCCGGGACAGCCCGAGGAGCTTTCTTT	CASSNAGTARGAFF
-	TRBJ1-5	TRBV5-1	15	-	TGCGCCAGCAGCCAGGGGACCCAAAATGGTCAGCCCCAGCATTTT	CASSQGTQNGQPQHF
-	TRBJ1-5	TRBV11-1	13	-	TGTGCCAGCAGCTTAGAGGTGGATCAGCCCCAGCATTTT	CASSLEVDQPQHF
few	TRBJ1-5	TRBV11-2	16	-	TGTGCCAGCAGCTTAAAGGGTCCGGGAGGGAATCAGCCCCAGCATTTT	CASSLKGPGGNQPQHF
few	TRBJ1-2	TRBV7-8	15	-	TGTGCCAGCAGCTCGGCCCAGGGCGGGAACTATGGCTACACCTTC	CASSSAQGGNYGYTF
few	TRBJ2-5	TRBV4-1	16	TRBD2	TGCGCCAGCAGCCAAGCCCCCGCGGGGGGGCGTTTGGCCCAGTACTTC	CASSQAPAGGRLAQYF
-	TRBJ2-4	TRBV12-3/TRBV12-4	14	TRBD1	TGTGCCAGCAGTTTACGACAGGGGAAAAACATTCAGTACTTC	CASSLRQGKNIQYF
-	TRBJ1-1	TRBV9	14	TRBD1	TGTGCCAGCAGCGCCCAGGGACAGCTCACTGAAGCTTTCTTT	CASSAQGQLTEAFF
few	TRBJ2-5	TRBV7-3	15	-	TGTGCCAGCAGCCTAGGCGAACTAGCTTGGGAGACCCAGTACTTC	CASSLGELAWETQYF
-	TRBJ1-1	TRBV6-2/TRBV6-3	16	TRBD1	TGTGCCAGCAGTTCGATCCCTGGACAGGAGAACACTGAAGCTTTCTTT	CASSSIPGQENTEAFF
-	TRBJ2-5	TRBV5-5	15	-	TGTGCCAGCAGCTTGACCAGGGGATGGCAAGAGACCCAGTACTTC	CASSLTRGWQETQYF
many	TRBJ2-2	TRBV4-3	17	-	TGCGCCAGCAGCCAATCCGCCTCTCCGAGGTCCCCCGGGGAGCTGTTTTTT	CASSQSASPRSPGELFF
-	TRBJ2-3	TRBV9	14	-	TGTGCCAGCAGCGTAGTCCCCGGCGGGGATACGCAGTATTTT	CASSVVPGGDTQYF
-	TRBJ2-3	TRBV7-2	17	TRBD2	TGTGCCAGCAGCCCTGGGGCGGGGGGCCTGAGCACAGATACGCAGTATTTT	CASSPGAGGLSTDTQYF
-	TRBJ2-3	TRBV9	15	-	TGTGCCAGCAGCGTAAGTGGGTCGGGCACAGATACGCAGTATTTT	CASSVSGSGTDTQYF
-	TRBJ2-1	TRBV7-7	15	-	TGTGCCAGCAGCTTAGACAGGGCCCCATACAATGAGCAGTTCTTC	CASSLDRAPYNEQFF
-	TRBJ2-3	TRBV20-1	14	-	TGCAGTGCTCTCAGGGGATCCGGCACAGATACGCAGTATTTT	CSALRGSGTDTQYF